Following are 9 T cell receptor beta chains from one sample sequenced in a study of cytomegalovirus exposure and HLA in healthy donors. The PCR ran on 60 Vbeta and 13 Jbeta primers. Profiled with immunoSEQ multiplex PCR; TCRdb holds only in-frame clones, not every one. The top ten hold about 7.8% of the sample, which has about 190,000 clones, about 13% seen once. Sequences were obtained from PBMCs. These receptors all come from a middle-aged man in good health and CMV-seropositive.

V is TRBV15 and J is TRBJ1-5, with D maybe TRBD1 (6 bases). V lost 6 bases and J lost 0, with 6 bases in between. Germline CDR1 and CDR2: LNHNV and YYDKDF (reference sequence). This CDR3 has 13 amino acids. CDR3 sequence: CATRGGSNQPQHF. In nucleotides, the CDR3 is TGTGCCACCAGAGGGGGTAGCAATCAGCCCCAGCATTTT.

The chain has TRBV28 and TRBJ2-3, with 9 bases aligning to TRBD2. V lost 5 bases, J lost 2 bases, and 11 bases stayed unmatched. The length of the CDR3 is 17 residues. Germline CDR1 reads MDHEN; CDR2 reads SYDVKM. CDR3 amino acids: CASSPPLTSGSTDTQYF. DNA for the CDR3: TGTGCCAGCAGTCCCCCCCTTACTAGCGGGTCCACAGATACGCAGTATTTT.

V usage is TRBV19 and J usage is TRBJ2-1; 13 bases line up with TRBD2. This CDR3 has 16 amino acids. Trimming took 4 bases from V and 4 from J; bases not matched to a gene: 4. The germline V gene encodes CDR1 LNHDA and CDR2 SQIVND (reference sequence). The DNA for the CDR3 is TGTGCCAGTAGTAAAGGGACTAGCGGGGTTTACAATGAGCAGTTCTTC. Protein: CASSKGTSGVYNEQFF.

The CDR3 bases are TGTGCCAGCTCACCATCAGGGGGAACTGAAGCTTTCTTT. It codes for CASSPSGGTEAFF. The chain has TRBV18 and TRBJ1-1, with TRBD1 identical over 7 bases. This CDR3 has 13 residues. Germline V gene data show CDR1 as KGHSH and CDR2 as LQKENI. V gave up 2 bases and J gave up 5 bases; unmatched junction bases: 2.

There are a few counts of this clone. In nucleotides, the CDR3 is TGTGCCAGCAGCCCGCGACAGGCGGATAATTCACCCCTCCACTTT. Encoded protein: CASSPRQADNSPLHF. This sequence joins TRBV7-9 and TRBJ1-6, with D perhaps TRBD1 (6 bases). The CDR3 sequence is 15 residues long. V lost 5 bases, J lost 5 bases, and 13 bases lay in between. Per germline, CDR1 SEHNR and CDR2 FQNEAQ (reference sequence). The variable domain in full, completed from reference TRBV7-9 and TRBJ1-6, reads DTGVSQNPRHKITKRGQNVTFRCDPISEHNRLYWYRQTLGQGPEFLTYFQNEAQLEKSRLLSDRFSAERPKGSFSTLEIQRTEQGDSAMYLCASSPRQADNSPLHFGNGTRLTVT.

J is TRBJ1-5 and V is TRBV30; TRBD1 matches 10 bases. In germline, CDR1 is GTSNPN, CDR2 SVGIG (reference sequence). The CDR3 is 14 residues long. J was trimmed by 6 bases and V by 5 bases; bases with no gene match: 7. CDR3 nucleotides: TGTGCCTGGGCTACCGGGACAGGGGTTCAGCCCCAGCATTTT. Residues: CAWATGTGVQPQHF.

This clone was recorded a few times. The chain carries TRBV30 and TRBJ1-2, with TRBD1 matching over 7 bases. Germline V CDR1 and CDR2: GTSNPN, SVGIG (reference sequence). The CDR3 is made up of 13 amino acids. J lost 5 bases, V lost 3 bases, and 6 bases had no gene match. This CDR3 reads CAWRTDRYYGYTF. The CDR3, as DNA: TGTGCCTGGAGAACGGACAGGTATTATGGCTACACCTTC.

The chain has TRBV6-6 and TRBJ1-3; D perhaps matches TRBD1 (6 bases). CDR3 size: 15 residues. V was pared by 2 bases and J by 0 bases, with 8 bases between. CDR1 is MNHNY and CDR2 is SVGAGI in the germline V gene (reference sequence). The CDR3 sequence: CASSYLDSSGNTIYF. As DNA, the CDR3 is TGTGCCAGCAGTTACCTGGACAGCTCTGGAAACACCATATATTTT.

A few counts support this clone. Here the CDR3 reads CASSQEGGTGELFF. The CDR3 DNA is TGCGCCAGCAGCCAAGAGGGGGGGACCGGGGAGCTGTTTTTT. The chain recombines TRBV4-3 with TRBJ2-2, with TRBD2 matching 7 bases. The V gene end was trimmed by 0 bases and the J gene end by 5 bases; junction bases not matched to a gene: 0. Germline CDR1 reads LGHNA; CDR2 reads YSLEER. The CDR3 is 14 residues long.